The clone carrying this T cell receptor (beta chain) was counted only a few times. As handled by the study authors: For nucleated cells, counts were estimated from reference gene primer amplification. Produced via immunoSEQ multiplex PCR; TCRdb's table is partial and in-frame only. V, J and clone size reflect that table, while D and trimming were determined from the DNA. The data hold over 90,000 clones, with roughly four fifths observed a single time. This specimen belongs to a study of blood T cell repertoires in COVID-19. Study in general: Sites across the United States, Italy and Spain contributed samples from acute and convalescent COVID-19. PBMCs, B-cell-depleted T cells, or T cells were the source of the cDNA or gDNA that made up the material.

CDR1 MGHDK and CDR2 SYGVNS come from the germline V gene. V was pared by 5 bases and J by 2 bases, with 7 bases between. The CDR3 loop spans 14 amino acids. The sequenced material came from peripheral blood. This receptor was identified in a man aged 50 to 60 with active or convalescent COVID-19. The chain is built from TRBV25-1 and TRBJ1-6, with D possibly TRBD1 on 5 matching bases. The DNA of the CDR3 is TGTGCCAGCAGTCTCAGGGCCTATAATTCACCCCTCCACTTT. Translated, it gives CASSLRAYNSPLHF.